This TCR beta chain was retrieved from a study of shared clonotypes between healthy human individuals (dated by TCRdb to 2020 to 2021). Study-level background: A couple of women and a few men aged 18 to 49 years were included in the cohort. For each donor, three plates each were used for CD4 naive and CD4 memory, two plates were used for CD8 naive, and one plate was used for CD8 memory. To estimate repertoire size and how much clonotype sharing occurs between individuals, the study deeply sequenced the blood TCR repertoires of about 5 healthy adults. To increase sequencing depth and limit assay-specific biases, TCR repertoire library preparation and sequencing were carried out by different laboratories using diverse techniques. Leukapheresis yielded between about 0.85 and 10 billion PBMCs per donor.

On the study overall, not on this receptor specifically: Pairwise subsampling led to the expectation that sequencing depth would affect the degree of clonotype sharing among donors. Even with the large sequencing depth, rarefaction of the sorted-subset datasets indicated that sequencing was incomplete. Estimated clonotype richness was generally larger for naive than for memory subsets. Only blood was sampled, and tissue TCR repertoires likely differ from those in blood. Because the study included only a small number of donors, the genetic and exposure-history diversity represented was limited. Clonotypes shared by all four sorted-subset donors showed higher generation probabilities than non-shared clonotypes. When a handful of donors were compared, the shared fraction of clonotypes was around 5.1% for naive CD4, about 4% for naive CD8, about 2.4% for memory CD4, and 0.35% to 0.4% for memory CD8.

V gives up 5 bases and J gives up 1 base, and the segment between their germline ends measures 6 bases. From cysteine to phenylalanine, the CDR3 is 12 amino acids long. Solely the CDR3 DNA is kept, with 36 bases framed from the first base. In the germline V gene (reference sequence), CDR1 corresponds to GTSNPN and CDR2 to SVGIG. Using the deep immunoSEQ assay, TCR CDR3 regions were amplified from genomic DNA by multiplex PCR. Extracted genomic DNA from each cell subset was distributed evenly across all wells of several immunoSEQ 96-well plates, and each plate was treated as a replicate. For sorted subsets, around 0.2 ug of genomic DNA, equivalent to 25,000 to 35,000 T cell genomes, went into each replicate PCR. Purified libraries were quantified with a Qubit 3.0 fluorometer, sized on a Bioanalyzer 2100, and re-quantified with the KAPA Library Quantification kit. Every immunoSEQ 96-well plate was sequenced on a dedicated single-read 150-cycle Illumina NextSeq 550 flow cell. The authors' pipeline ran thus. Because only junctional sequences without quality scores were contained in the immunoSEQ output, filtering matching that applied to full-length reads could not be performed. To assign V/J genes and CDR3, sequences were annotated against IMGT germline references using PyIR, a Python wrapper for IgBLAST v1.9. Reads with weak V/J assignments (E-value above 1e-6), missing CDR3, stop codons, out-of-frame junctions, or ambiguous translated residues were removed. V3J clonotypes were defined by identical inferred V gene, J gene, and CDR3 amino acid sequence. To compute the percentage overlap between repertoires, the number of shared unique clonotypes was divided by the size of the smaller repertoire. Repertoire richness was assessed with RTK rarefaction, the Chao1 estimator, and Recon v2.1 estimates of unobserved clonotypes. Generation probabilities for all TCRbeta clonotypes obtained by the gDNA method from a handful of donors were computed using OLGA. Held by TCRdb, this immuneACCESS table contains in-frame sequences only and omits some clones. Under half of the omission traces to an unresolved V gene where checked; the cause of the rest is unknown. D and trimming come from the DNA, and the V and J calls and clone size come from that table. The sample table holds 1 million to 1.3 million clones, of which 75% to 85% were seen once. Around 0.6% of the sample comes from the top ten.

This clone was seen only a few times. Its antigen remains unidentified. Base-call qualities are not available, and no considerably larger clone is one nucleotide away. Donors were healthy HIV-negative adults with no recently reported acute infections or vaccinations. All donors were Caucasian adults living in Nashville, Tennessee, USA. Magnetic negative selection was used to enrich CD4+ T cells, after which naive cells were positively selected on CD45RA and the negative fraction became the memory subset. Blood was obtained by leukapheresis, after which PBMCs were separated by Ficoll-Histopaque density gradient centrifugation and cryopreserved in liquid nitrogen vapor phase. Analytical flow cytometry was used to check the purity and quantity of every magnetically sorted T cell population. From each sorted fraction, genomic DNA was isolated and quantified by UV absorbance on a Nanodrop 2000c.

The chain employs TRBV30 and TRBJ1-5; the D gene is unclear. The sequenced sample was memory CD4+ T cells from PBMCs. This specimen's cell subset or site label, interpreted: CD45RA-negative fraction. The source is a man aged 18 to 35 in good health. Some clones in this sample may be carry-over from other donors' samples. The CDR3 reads CAWADSNQPQHF. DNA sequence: TGTGCCTGGGCAGACAGCAATCAGCCCCAGCATTTT.